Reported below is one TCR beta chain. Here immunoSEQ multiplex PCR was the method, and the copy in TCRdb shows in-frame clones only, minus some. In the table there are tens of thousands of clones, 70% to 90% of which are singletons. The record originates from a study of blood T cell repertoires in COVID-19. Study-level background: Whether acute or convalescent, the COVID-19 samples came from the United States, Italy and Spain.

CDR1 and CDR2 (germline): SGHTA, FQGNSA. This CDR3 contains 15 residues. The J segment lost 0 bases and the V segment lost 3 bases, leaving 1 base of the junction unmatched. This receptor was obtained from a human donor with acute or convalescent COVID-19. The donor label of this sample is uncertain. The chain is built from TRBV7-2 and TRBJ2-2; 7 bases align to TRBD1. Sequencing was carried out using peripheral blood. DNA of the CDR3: TGTGCCAGCAGCTTGGGGACAGCGAACACCGGGGAGCTGTTTTTT. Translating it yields CASSLGTANTGELFF.